The T cell receptor beta chain described here comes from a study of cytomegalovirus exposure and HLA in healthy donors. General study results and limits: Cytomegalovirus association was assigned to around 150 TCR beta chains. The analysis excluded some indistinguishable V segments, including TRBV6-2 and TRBV6-3. Highly shared variants forming one cluster were likely a sequencing artifact. Later genetic work tied a missense DCLRE1C variant to beta-chain V and J trimming.

The CDR3 loop spans 14 amino acids. Germline CDR1 SGHDN, CDR2 FVKESK. Deletions cut 0 bases from V and 0 bases from J, with 4 bases between. Remarks on this clone: Antigen: not known.

Researchers ran the PCR with 60 Vbeta and 13 Jbeta primers. TCRdb's table, derived via immunoSEQ multiplex PCR, lists solely in-frame clones and lacks some. The sample records tens of thousands of clones, roughly 8.2% being singletons. The sequenced sample consisted of PBMCs. The rearrangement links TRBV14 to TRBJ2-3, with unresolved D. The clonotype originates from a man in his forties or fifties in good health and CMV-seronegative. The DNA of the CDR3 is TGTGCCAGCAGCCAAGAACAGAGCACAGATACGCAGTATTTT. Its translation is CASSQEQSTDTQYF.